This T cell receptor (beta chain) came from a study of T cells in Graves' hyperthyroidism and ophthalmopathy. Study-wide results and caveats: Ophthalmopathy was told apart from stable hyperthyroidism by a 13 V-J model.

Newly diagnosed hyperthyroidism patients aged 18 to 65 years had disease lasting under 2 months. Criteria for exclusion of patients were uncontrolled infection, other autoimmune disease, pregnancy or lactation. Isolation of PBMCs was performed on 8.5 to 10 ml fresh peripheral blood. This clonotype was counted ten times or more. Its specificity is unknown. RNA transcripts provided the source from which TCR beta CDR3 regions were amplified. Initially, a first-round RT-PCR of the TCR CDR3 employed the HTBI primer set. A single record per CDR3 protein comes from TCRdb applying MiXCR to the multiplex PCR reads. Found here are hundreds of thousands of distinct CDR3 sequences, around 16% of them singletons; the top ten hold 3.5% to 4%. The source of this sequence is a woman in her thirties with Graves' hyperthyroidism. The sample consisted of blood.

The CDR3 loop reads CASSLFGGSRGEQYF. For the CDR3, the DNA is TGTGCCAGCAGCTTGTTCGGGGGCTCAAGGGGGGAGCAGTACTTC. This chain connects TRBV7-9 to TRBJ2-7, with D perhaps given as TRBD1 or TRBD2 (6 bases each). Trimming shortened V by 3 bases and J by 7 bases, and 19 bases separated the two germline ends. In germline, CDR1 is SEHNR, CDR2 FQNEAQ (reference sequence). CDR3 length: 15 amino acids.